The 27 T cell receptor beta chains below were found in one sample sequenced in a study of T-cell reconstitution after alpha-beta-depleted transplantation in children. Preparation of the TCRbeta library was carried out with unique molecular identifiers. One entry per CDR3 protein, called by TCRdb with MiXCR from the PCR reads. The sample includes about 230,000 distinct CDR3 sequences, 9.7% of them seen just once. The source was PBMCs from the stem cell graft donor, collected from the stem cell graft. The source is a human donor who donated a stem cell graft to a child with SCID.

This clonotype was picked up many times. The rearrangement uses TRBV11-1 and TRBJ2-5; TRBD2 is a possible D gene (5 bases). Germline CDR1 is SGHAT and CDR2 is FQDESV (reference sequence). V was shortened by 5 bases and J by 5 bases, with 12 bases between the two germline ends. The CDR3 length is 13 residues. The CDR3 region is CASSPGLRETQYF. The CDR3 nucleotides are TGTGCCAGCAGCCCAGGACTTCGGGAGACCCAGTACTTC.

Many counts were recorded for this clonotype. The rearrangement links TRBV20-1 to TRBJ2-3; 10 bases fit TRBD2. Losses at the gene ends were 3 bases for V and 5 bases for J; bases not matched to a gene: 5. Germline CDR1 reads DFQATT; CDR2 reads SNEGSKA (reference sequence). CDR3 size: 14 residues. As DNA, the CDR3 is TGCAGTGCTAGGAGCGGGGGGGCGGAAGATACGCAGTATTTT. Its protein is CSARSGGAEDTQYF.

This clonotype was recorded at least ten times. The chain couples TRBV6-1 to TRBJ2-7; TRBD2 agrees at 9 bases. Germline-derived CDR1 and CDR2 are MNHNS and SASEGT. This CDR3 contains 15 residues. V shed 8 bases and J 3 bases; nucleotides not matched to a gene: 11. The CDR3 loop reads CASGSYSGGHYEQYF. The CDR3 DNA follows: TGTGCCAGCGGGTCCTATAGCGGGGGCCACTACGAGCAGTACTTC.

This clonotype showed up many times. The chain couples TRBV20-1 to TRBJ2-7, with D unclear. V was clipped by 0 bases and J by 2 bases, with 11 bases between them. The CDR3 is 14 amino acids. CDR1 is DFQATT, CDR2 SNEGSKA, per germline (reference sequence). The CDR3, as DNA: TGCAGTGCTAGAGATTGGCAAGCCCCCTACGAGCAGTACTTC. Residues: CSARDWQAPYEQYF.

The chain uses TRBV6-5 and TRBJ2-7; no reliable D call. V was shortened by 7 bases and J by 4 bases, with 8 bases between the two germline ends. The germline V gene encodes CDR1 MNHEY and CDR2 SVGAGI. This CDR3 contains 11 residues. The CDR3 nucleotides are TGTGCCAGCACCTCTTCGTACGAGCAGTACTTC. This encodes CASTSSYEQYF.

This clonotype occurred many times. The rearrangement uses TRBV27 and TRBJ2-7; D not resolved. Per germline, CDR1 MNHEY and CDR2 SMNVEV (reference sequence). The CDR3 spans 13 residues. V was shortened by 1 base and J by 3 bases, with 7 bases between the two germline ends. CDR3 coding DNA: TGTGCCAGCAGTTTATTTGACGGCTACGAGCAGTACTTC. Translating it yields CASSLFDGYEQYF.

This clonotype has at least ten counts. The chain carries TRBV20-1 and TRBJ1-2, with D hard to call. CDR3 length: 11 residues. The V end lost 6 bases, the J end lost 8 bases, and 13 bases lay between the germline ends. Germline CDR1 DFQATT, CDR2 SNEGSKA (reference sequence). CDR3 bases: TGCAGTGCCGCAGCGTTTGGGGGCTACACCTTC. Amino acid sequence: CSAAAFGGYTF.

This clonotype appeared many times. The rearrangement joins TRBV4-3 to TRBJ2-7; D perhaps matches TRBD1 (6 bases). The CDR3 is made up of 14 amino acids. Per the germline V gene, CDR1 is LGHNA and CDR2 is YSLEER. Trimming pared 0 bases from V and 5 bases from J, leaving 11 bases between. CDR3 in amino acids: CASSQDGRGHEQYF. CDR3 in DNA: TGCGCCAGCAGCCAAGATGGCAGGGGCCACGAGCAGTACTTC.

This clonotype was counted at least ten times. V usage is TRBV7-3 and J usage is TRBJ2-2; D is perhaps TRBD1 (5 bases). Germline CDR1 and CDR2: SGHTA and FQGTGA. The ends were cut back, 3 bases at V and 0 bases at J, with 11 bases in the middle. The CDR3 is made up of 16 amino acids. CDR3 sequence: CASSFVRQTNTGELFF. For the CDR3, the DNA is TGTGCCAGCAGCTTTGTTCGACAGACGAACACCGGGGAGCTGTTTTTT.

This clonotype occurred many times. V gene TRBV5-1 combines with J gene TRBJ2-6; D call uncertain. The germline CDR1 and CDR2 sequences are SGHRS and YFSETQ. Trimming left V 0 bases short and J 0 bases short, with 7 bases between. The CDR3 is made up of 16 amino acids. CDR3 coding DNA: TGCGCCAGCAGCTTGGCGGAGCTCTCTGGGGCCAACGTCCTGACTTTC. As protein: CASSLAELSGANVLTF.

This clonotype was found a few times. This chain connects TRBV11-2 to TRBJ2-2; D is perhaps TRBD1 or TRBD2 (6 bases each). CDR1 SGHAT and CDR2 FQNNGV come from the germline V gene. V lost 5 bases and J 4 bases, leaving 8 bases between the germline ends. This CDR3 contains 13 residues. The CDR3 is CASSRGLTGELFF. Here the CDR3 DNA reads TGTGCCAGCAGCCGGGGGCTCACCGGGGAGCTGTTTTTT.

This clonotype was seen ten or more times. The chain carries TRBV5-1 and TRBJ2-2; D may be TRBD1 (6 bases). V was shortened by 3 bases and J by 1 base, with 22 bases between the two germline ends. The germline V gene encodes CDR1 SGHRS and CDR2 YFSETQ. This CDR3 spans 19 amino acids. CDR3 region: CASSSMSPGDLLNTGELFF. The CDR3 coding sequence is TGCGCCAGCAGCTCAATGTCGCCAGGGGACCTATTGAACACCGGGGAGCTGTTTTTT.

This clonotype has a count of ten or more. The rearrangement joins TRBV5-1 to TRBJ2-1, with D unclear. Trimming took 0 bases from V and 0 from J, leaving 7 bases between them. The CDR3 has 15 residues. The germline V gene has CDR1 SGHRS and CDR2 YFSETQ. The CDR3 DNA sequence: TGCGCCAGCAGCTTGGATGCAAACTCCTACAATGAGCAGTTCTTC. Protein sequence: CASSLDANSYNEQFF.

The chain combines TRBV12-3 or TRBV12-4 with TRBJ2-5, with a weak D call TRBD1 (6 bases). This CDR3 comprises 12 residues. Deletions cut 8 bases from V and 3 bases from J, with 10 bases between. The CDR3 spells CASGYREETQYF. The CDR3 region has the DNA TGTGCCAGCGGGTACAGGGAAGAGACCCAGTACTTC.

This clonotype has a count of ten or more. This chain links TRBV14 with TRBJ1-2; no firm D call. The ends were cut back, 6 bases at V and 7 bases at J, with 9 bases in the middle. The germline CDR1 and CDR2 sequences are SGHDN and FVKESK. The CDR3 has 11 residues. The CDR3 DNA reads as TGTGCCAGCAGTCGGGCGTCTGGCTACACCTTC. Its translation: CASSRASGYTF.

This clonotype was recorded at least ten times. The rearrangement uses TRBV5-1 and TRBJ1-4; 8 bases align to TRBD1. CDR3 length: 14 amino acids. V gave up 7 bases and J gave up 4 bases; unmatched junction bases: 6. Per germline, CDR1 SGHRS and CDR2 YFSETQ. The CDR3: CASARGLDNEKLFF. DNA for the CDR3: TGCGCCAGCGCCAGGGGGCTGGATAATGAAAAACTGTTTTTT.

There are many counts of this clonotype. This chain links TRBV5-1 with TRBJ2-7, with a possible D match to TRBD1 (5 bases). Germline V lookup: CDR1 SGHRS, CDR2 YFSETQ. The CDR3 covers 14 residues. Trimming shortened V by 0 bases and J by 0 bases, and 7 bases separated the two germline ends. The CDR3 bases are TGCGCCAGCAGCTTGGAACAGGTCTCCTACGAGCAGTACTTC. Encoded protein: CASSLEQVSYEQYF.

The CDR3: CASSSTAPYSNSYEQYF. As DNA, the CDR3 is TGTGCCAGCAGCTCAACCGCCCCCTACAGTAACTCCTACGAGCAGTACTTC. The rearrangement links TRBV7-9 to TRBJ2-7; unclear D gene. The germline gives CDR1 SEHNR, CDR2 FQNEAQ (reference sequence). This CDR3 contains 17 residues. V gave up 4 bases and J gave up 0 bases, with 19 bases separating them.

This clonotype was detected ten times or more. The chain is built from TRBV7-2 and TRBJ2-3; D may be TRBD1 or TRBD2 (6 bases each). The germline V gene encodes CDR1 SGHTA and CDR2 FQGNSA. There are 15 residues in the CDR3. The germline V and J ends were trimmed by 5 bases and 0 bases, with 12 bases remaining between them. CDR3 sequence: CASSSRGPSTDTQYF. CDR3 DNA: TGTGCCAGCAGCAGTCGGGGGCCTAGCACAGATACGCAGTATTTT.

There are a few counts of this clonotype. This chain connects TRBV5-1 to TRBJ2-7, with a tentative D call TRBD1 (5 bases). Between the trimmed V and J ends, which lost 5 bases and 2 bases, there was a span of 17 bases. Germline CDR1 reads SGHRS; CDR2 reads YFSETQ. This CDR3 contains 15 residues. CDR3 region: CASRAEPDSAYEQYF. CDR3 nucleotides: TGCGCCAGCAGGGCGGAACCCGACAGCGCCTACGAGCAGTACTTC.

This chain uses TRBV15 with TRBJ1-1; 7 bases are a match to TRBD1. The germline V gene encodes CDR1 LNHNV and CDR2 YYDKDF (reference sequence). The CDR3 sequence is 15 residues long. V was clipped by 3 bases and J by 3 bases; unmatched bases: 7. The CDR3 nucleotides are TGTGCCACCAGCAGCGACAGGGTGAACGACACTGAAGCTTTCTTT. It is translated as CATSSDRVNDTEAFF.

This clonotype appeared many times. The CDR3 spells CASSTRQSGTEAFF. For the CDR3, the DNA is TGTGCCAGCAGCACCCGACAGAGTGGCACTGAAGCTTTCTTT. This sequence joins TRBV9 and TRBJ1-1; D might be TRBD1 (5 bases). Between the trimmed V and J ends, which lost 4 bases and 4 bases, there was a span of 14 bases. The length of the CDR3 is 14 residues. The germline CDR1 and CDR2 sequences are SGDLS and YYNGEE.

This clonotype occurred many times. CDR3 bases: TGCAGTGCTAGGACAGGAGGCGAGACCCAGTACTTC. Protein product: CSARTGGETQYF. The gene calls are TRBV20-1 and TRBJ2-5, with D perhaps TRBD1 (6 bases). The germline CDR1 and CDR2 sequences are DFQATT and SNEGSKA (reference sequence). V was trimmed by 3 bases and J by 5 bases, leaving 10 bases between them. The CDR3 is 12 amino acids.

This clonotype has ten or more counts. This rearrangement joins TRBV3-1 to TRBJ1-1, with a weak D call TRBD1 (6 bases). V dropped 0 bases and J dropped 2 bases, with 13 bases sitting between them. The CDR3 length is 16 residues. The germline V gene encodes CDR1 LGHDT and CDR2 YNNKEL (reference sequence). The CDR3 spells CASSQDLTGLNTEAFF. For the CDR3, the DNA is TGTGCCAGCAGCCAAGATTTGACAGGCCTAAACACTGAAGCTTTCTTT. Based on the CDR3 plus reference TRBV3-1 and TRBJ1-1, the full variable domain is DTAVSQTPKYLVTQMGNDKSIKCEQNLGHDTMYWYKQDSKKFLKIMFSYNNKELIINETVPNRFSPKSPDKAHLNLHINSLELGDSAVYFCASSQDLTGLNTEAFFGQGTRLTVV.

This clonotype was seen more than once but under ten times. The chain is built from TRBV12-3 or TRBV12-4 and TRBJ1-2; TRBD1 matches 8 bases. J was trimmed by 7 bases and V by 5 bases; bases with no gene match: 12. The CDR3 runs 15 residues. CDR3 in amino acids: CASSDTDRDRVGYTF. The CDR3 region has the DNA TGTGCCAGCAGTGATACGGACAGGGACAGAGTTGGCTACACCTTC.

There are a few counts of this clonotype. This CDR3 is CASRPGTGSGSGYTF. CDR3 DNA: TGTGCCAGCAGACCCGGGACAGGGAGCGGGAGCGGCTACACCTTC. The rearrangement uses TRBV27 and TRBJ1-2, with 9 bases fitting TRBD1. The CDR3 spans 15 residues. CDR1 and CDR2 (germline): MNHEY, SMNVEV (reference sequence). Germline trimming cut 6 bases from V and 8 bases from J; bases unmatched to any gene: 13.

This clonotype has a handful of counts. The CDR3 sequence: CASSRGREETQYF. In nucleotides, the CDR3 is TGTGCCAGCAGCCGGGGCAGGGAAGAGACCCAGTACTTC. This chain connects TRBV28 to TRBJ2-5, with D perhaps matching TRBD1 or TRBD2 (5 bases each). Trimming pared 6 bases from V and 3 bases from J, leaving 11 bases between. The V gene's germline CDR1 is MDHEN and CDR2 SYDVKM. This CDR3 region has 13 residues.